The rows below give T cell receptor beta chains drawn from one sample of a study of T cell responses to AZD1222 COVID-19 vaccine. Here immunoSEQ multiplex PCR was the method, and the copy in TCRdb shows in-frame clones only, minus some. The sample records 110,000 to 150,000 clones, under 95% being singletons. Sequences were derived from peripheral blood, sampled on day 0 of AZD1222 vaccination. The source is an adult in good health. Both conserved end residues are part of each CDR3. Fields, in order: V gene, clone size, CDR3 length, D gene, J gene, CDR3 DNA, CDR3 protein. A D gene is named only where the DNA matches it firmly. Clone size is stated in some rows and not others, as once, few, many or a class when expanded.

v_gene: TRBV20-1
abundance: -
len: 12
d_gene: -
j_gene: TRBJ1-1
CDR3nt: TGCAGTGCTAGTAGAGGGAACACTGAAGCTTTCTTT
CDR3aa: CSASRGNTEAFF

v_gene: TRBV4-1
abundance: -
len: 12
d_gene: -
j_gene: TRBJ1-2
CDR3nt: TGCGCCAGCAGCCAAGAAGGGGTAGCTTACACCTTC
CDR3aa: CASSQEGVAYTF

v_gene: TRBV15
abundance: -
len: 13
d_gene: -
j_gene: TRBJ2-5
CDR3nt: TGTGCAACCCGGTTCATGGGGGAGACGACCCAGTACTTC
CDR3aa: CATRFMGETTQYF

v_gene: TRBV19
abundance: -
len: 12
d_gene: -
j_gene: TRBJ1-5
CDR3nt: TGTGCCAGTAGCTGGACCAATCAGCCCCAGCATTTT
CDR3aa: CASSWTNQPQHF

v_gene: TRBV19
abundance: -
len: 12
d_gene: -
j_gene: TRBJ1-2
CDR3nt: TGTGCCAGTAGTATACGTAAGGGTGGCTACACCTTC
CDR3aa: CASSIRKGGYTF

v_gene: TRBV7-2
abundance: once
len: 16
d_gene: -
j_gene: TRBJ1-2
CDR3nt: TGTGCCAGCAGCTTAGACGTAGGCCCCACTAACTATGGCTACACCTTC
CDR3aa: CASSLDVGPTNYGYTF

v_gene: TRBV7-9
abundance: -
len: 14
d_gene: -
j_gene: TRBJ1-5
CDR3nt: TGTGCCAGCAGCCTCAGAGGGAGCAATCAGCCCCAGCATTTT
CDR3aa: CASSLRGSNQPQHF

v_gene: TRBV30
abundance: -
len: 11
d_gene: -
j_gene: TRBJ2-4
CDR3nt: TGTGCCTGGAGTGCCATGGACATTCAGTACTTC
CDR3aa: CAWSAMDIQYF

v_gene: TRBV6-6
abundance: -
len: 17
d_gene: -
j_gene: TRBJ2-3
CDR3nt: TGTGCCAGCAGTCTAGCGTATGGACCCACCCGCACAGATACGCAGTATTTT
CDR3aa: CASSLAYGPTRTDTQYF

v_gene: TRBV5-4
abundance: -
len: 15
d_gene: -
j_gene: TRBJ2-3
CDR3nt: TGTGCCAGCAGCTTGGGGGGCGGATACACAGATACGCAGTATTTT
CDR3aa: CASSLGGGYTDTQYF

v_gene: TRBV25-1
abundance: -
len: 14
d_gene: -
j_gene: TRBJ1-4
CDR3nt: TGTGCCAGCAGTGACACGGTAACTAATGAAAAACTGTTTTTT
CDR3aa: CASSDTVTNEKLFF

v_gene: TRBV2
abundance: -
len: 14
d_gene: TRBD1
j_gene: TRBJ1-6
CDR3nt: TGTGCCAGGAAACCGACAGGGGGGGTAGCACCCCTCCACTTT
CDR3aa: CARKPTGGVAPLHF

v_gene: TRBV12-5
abundance: -
len: 12
d_gene: -
j_gene: TRBJ1-5
CDR3nt: TGTGCTAGTGGTTTCCTGAATCAGCCCCAGCATTTT
CDR3aa: CASGFLNQPQHF

v_gene: TRBV4-1
abundance: -
len: 16
d_gene: TRBD1
j_gene: TRBJ1-5
CDR3nt: TGCGCCAGCAGCCAAGCTGACAGGGAGGCTTGGCAGCCCCAGCATTTT
CDR3aa: CASSQADREAWQPQHF

v_gene: TRBV20-1
abundance: -
len: 15
d_gene: TRBD2
j_gene: TRBJ2-3
CDR3nt: TGCAGTGCTAGTACCAGCGGGGGCCACCCGGATACGCAGTATTTT
CDR3aa: CSASTSGGHPDTQYF

v_gene: TRBV12-3/TRBV12-4
abundance: -
len: 11
d_gene: -
j_gene: TRBJ1-1
CDR3nt: TGTGCCAGCAGTTTGACCTCTGAAGCTTTCTTT
CDR3aa: CASSLTSEAFF

v_gene: TRBV13
abundance: -
len: 14
d_gene: -
j_gene: TRBJ2-7
CDR3nt: TGTGCCAGCAGCTCCAAAACAGGGGACTGGGAGCAGTACTTC
CDR3aa: CASSSKTGDWEQYF

v_gene: TRBV4-1
abundance: -
len: 16
d_gene: TRBD1
j_gene: TRBJ1-2
CDR3nt: TGCGCCAGCAGCCAAGGTACGGGACAGGGGGTTATTGGCTACACCTTC
CDR3aa: CASSQGTGQGVIGYTF

v_gene: TRBV28
abundance: -
len: 16
d_gene: -
j_gene: TRBJ1-6
CDR3nt: TGTGCCAGCAGTTTAGTAGAGAGCTCCTATAATTCACCCCTCCACTTT
CDR3aa: CASSLVESSYNSPLHF

v_gene: TRBV5-1
abundance: once
len: 13
d_gene: -
j_gene: TRBJ1-1
CDR3nt: TGCGCCAGCAGCCAAGGGACACCTTCTGAAGCTTTCTTT
CDR3aa: CASSQGTPSEAFF

v_gene: TRBV7-2
abundance: -
len: 14
d_gene: TRBD1
j_gene: TRBJ1-1
CDR3nt: TGTGCCAGCAGTTACGACAGGGGGGCGGCTGAAGCTTTCTTT
CDR3aa: CASSYDRGAAEAFF

v_gene: TRBV3-1/TRBV3-2
abundance: -
len: 18
d_gene: -
j_gene: TRBJ1-3
CDR3nt: TGTGCCAGCAGCATACCGAAGGGCCAGGGCCCCTCTGGAAACACCATATATTTT
CDR3aa: CASSIPKGQGPSGNTIYF

v_gene: TRBV12-3/TRBV12-4
abundance: -
len: 12
d_gene: TRBD1
j_gene: TRBJ1-6
CDR3nt: TGTGCCAGCAGTACTACAGGGGCGGCCCTCCACTTT
CDR3aa: CASSTTGAALHF

v_gene: TRBV11-1
abundance: -
len: 16
d_gene: -
j_gene: TRBJ2-1
CDR3nt: TGTGCCAGCAGCTTCAAGGTTTCCAGCCGAAGGGATGAGCAGTTCTTC
CDR3aa: CASSFKVSSRRDEQFF

v_gene: TRBV29-1
abundance: -
len: 14
d_gene: TRBD2
j_gene: TRBJ2-7
CDR3nt: TGCAGCGTTGTAGCACGGGGGGGTCCGGTCGAGCAGTACTTC
CDR3aa: CSVVARGGPVEQYF

v_gene: TRBV25-1
abundance: -
len: 17
d_gene: -
j_gene: TRBJ2-1
CDR3nt: TGTGCCAGCAGTGAAGACCACTACGATAGCTCCTACAATGAGCAGTTCTTC
CDR3aa: CASSEDHYDSSYNEQFF

v_gene: TRBV6-1
abundance: -
len: 16
d_gene: -
j_gene: TRBJ1-4
CDR3nt: TGTGCCAGCAGTGAAGCGCTTTCGGGTAGGGTCCGAAAACTGTTTTTT
CDR3aa: CASSEALSGRVRKLFF

v_gene: TRBV11-2
abundance: -
len: 13
d_gene: -
j_gene: TRBJ1-3
CDR3nt: TGTGCCAGCAGCTCCTCCCCGGGAAACACCATATATTTT
CDR3aa: CASSSSPGNTIYF

v_gene: TRBV5-1
abundance: -
len: 15
d_gene: TRBD1
j_gene: TRBJ1-1
CDR3nt: TGCGCCAGCAGCTCGAGACAGGGATTGAGCACTGAAGCTTTCTTT
CDR3aa: CASSSRQGLSTEAFF

v_gene: TRBV9
abundance: -
len: 14
d_gene: -
j_gene: TRBJ2-5
CDR3nt: TGTGCCAGCAGCGTAAGGGTGACCGGGGAGACCCAGTACTTC
CDR3aa: CASSVRVTGETQYF

v_gene: TRBV3-1/TRBV3-2
abundance: -
len: 13
d_gene: -
j_gene: TRBJ1-2
CDR3nt: TGTGCCAGCAGCCAGGAGACAGTCTATGGCTACACCTTC
CDR3aa: CASSQETVYGYTF

v_gene: TRBV28
abundance: -
len: 9
d_gene: -
j_gene: TRBJ1-6
CDR3nt: TGTGCCTTTAATTCACCCCTCCACTTT
CDR3aa: CAFNSPLHF

v_gene: TRBV2
abundance: -
len: 13
d_gene: -
j_gene: TRBJ1-2
CDR3nt: TGTGCCAGGCAATACAGCGGTAACTATGGCTACACCTTC
CDR3aa: CARQYSGNYGYTF

v_gene: TRBV28
abundance: -
len: 13
d_gene: TRBD1
j_gene: TRBJ1-2
CDR3nt: TGTGCCAGCAAATCGGGACAGCTCTATGGCTACACCTTC
CDR3aa: CASKSGQLYGYTF

v_gene: TRBV21-1
abundance: -
len: 16
d_gene: -
j_gene: TRBJ1-5
CDR3nt: TGTGCCAGCAGCAAAGGTGAGATGCAGAGCAATCAGCCCCAGCATTTT
CDR3aa: CASSKGEMQSNQPQHF

v_gene: TRBV28
abundance: -
len: 13
d_gene: TRBD1
j_gene: TRBJ1-2
CDR3nt: TGTGCCAGCAGTTCAGGGGGATACTATGGCTACACCTTC
CDR3aa: CASSSGGYYGYTF

v_gene: TRBV6-5
abundance: once
len: 14
d_gene: -
j_gene: TRBJ2-7
CDR3nt: TGTGCCAGCATATCTTACAGGGATTCCTACGAGCAGTACTTC
CDR3aa: CASISYRDSYEQYF

v_gene: TRBV7-9
abundance: -
len: 15
d_gene: -
j_gene: TRBJ1-6
CDR3nt: TGTGCCAGCAGCTTTTCCCGGGCTTACGCTTCACCCCTCCACTTT
CDR3aa: CASSFSRAYASPLHF

v_gene: TRBV2
abundance: -
len: 14
d_gene: -
j_gene: TRBJ1-3
CDR3nt: TGTGCCAGCAGTAGGGTTCTTTCTGGAAACACCATATATTTT
CDR3aa: CASSRVLSGNTIYF

v_gene: TRBV13
abundance: -
len: 14
d_gene: TRBD1
j_gene: TRBJ2-7
CDR3nt: TGTGCCAGCCGGGCCAGGGGGAGCTCCTACGAGCAGTACTTC
CDR3aa: CASRARGSSYEQYF

v_gene: TRBV7-9
abundance: -
len: 14
d_gene: -
j_gene: TRBJ1-4
CDR3nt: TGTGCCAGCAGCTTAAGGTTCTCTAATGAAAAACTGTTTTTT
CDR3aa: CASSLRFSNEKLFF

v_gene: TRBV7-8
abundance: -
len: 15
d_gene: -
j_gene: TRBJ2-7
CDR3nt: TGTGCCAGCAGCTTATACTTTGCCGGCTCCTACGAGCAGTACTTC
CDR3aa: CASSLYFAGSYEQYF

v_gene: TRBV19
abundance: -
len: 13
d_gene: -
j_gene: TRBJ1-2
CDR3nt: TGTGCCAGTAGTATAGGTCGATTCTATGGCTACACCTTC
CDR3aa: CASSIGRFYGYTF

v_gene: TRBV28
abundance: -
len: 13
d_gene: -
j_gene: TRBJ1-4
CDR3nt: TGTGCCAGCAGTTTACCCCACCATGAAAAACTGTTTTTT
CDR3aa: CASSLPHHEKLFF

v_gene: TRBV2
abundance: -
len: 11
d_gene: -
j_gene: TRBJ2-7
CDR3nt: TGTGCCCCCAGGAGCCTCTACGAGCAGTACTTC
CDR3aa: CAPRSLYEQYF

v_gene: TRBV4-3
abundance: -
len: 15
d_gene: -
j_gene: TRBJ1-6
CDR3nt: TGCGCCAGCAGCCAAGTGAGGACAGTCGTAGGGGCCCTCCACTTT
CDR3aa: CASSQVRTVVGALHF

v_gene: TRBV5-1
abundance: -
len: 13
d_gene: -
j_gene: TRBJ1-1
CDR3nt: TGCGCCAGCAGCTTGGCCGGGGGGTTGTCAGCTTTCTTT
CDR3aa: CASSLAGGLSAFF

v_gene: TRBV28
abundance: -
len: 15
d_gene: -
j_gene: TRBJ1-2
CDR3nt: TGTGCCAGCAGTTTAGAGGGCGGCGCCCCGTATGGCTACACCTTC
CDR3aa: CASSLEGGAPYGYTF

v_gene: TRBV11-2
abundance: -
len: 15
d_gene: -
j_gene: TRBJ1-5
CDR3nt: TGTGCCAGCAGCTTAGTAGGAGGAGGCAATCAGCCCCAGCATTTT
CDR3aa: CASSLVGGGNQPQHF

v_gene: TRBV5-1
abundance: -
len: 18
d_gene: -
j_gene: TRBJ2-2
CDR3nt: TGCGCCAGCAGCTTCCCCACGGGTGGCCTAAGGTACACCGGGGAGCTGTTTTTT
CDR3aa: CASSFPTGGLRYTGELFF

v_gene: TRBV9
abundance: -
len: 14
d_gene: -
j_gene: TRBJ1-5
CDR3nt: TGTGCCAGCAGCGTGTCCGATAGCAATCAGCCCCAGCATTTT
CDR3aa: CASSVSDSNQPQHF

v_gene: TRBV18
abundance: -
len: 19
d_gene: TRBD1
j_gene: TRBJ1-4
CDR3nt: TGTGCCAGCTCACGGACGGGCCCCACAGGGGGCTTATTGGATGAAAAACTGTTTTTT
CDR3aa: CASSRTGPTGGLLDEKLFF

v_gene: TRBV6-2/TRBV6-3
abundance: -
len: 16
d_gene: TRBD2
j_gene: TRBJ2-1
CDR3nt: TGTGCCAGCAGTTACTCACTTAGGCGGGGGGCGAATGAGCAGTTCTTC
CDR3aa: CASSYSLRRGANEQFF

v_gene: TRBV6-5
abundance: -
len: 14
d_gene: -
j_gene: TRBJ2-2
CDR3nt: TGTGCCAGCAGCCGGACGGGGAACACCGGGGAGCTGTTTTTT
CDR3aa: CASSRTGNTGELFF

v_gene: TRBV19
abundance: -
len: 14
d_gene: TRBD1
j_gene: TRBJ1-3
CDR3nt: TGTGCCAGTAGTATGCAGGGGGTCGGAAACACCATATATTTT
CDR3aa: CASSMQGVGNTIYF

v_gene: TRBV19
abundance: once
len: 14
d_gene: -
j_gene: TRBJ2-2
CDR3nt: TGTGCCAGTAGTAATGGAATACGCGCCGGGGAGCTGTTTTTT
CDR3aa: CASSNGIRAGELFF

v_gene: TRBV29-1
abundance: -
len: 12
d_gene: -
j_gene: TRBJ1-1
CDR3nt: TGCAGCGTTATCGGTCGGGGAAAGGTAGCTTTCTTT
CDR3aa: CSVIGRGKVAFF